Following are 21 T cell receptor beta chains from one sample sequenced in a study of OX40 agonist ivuxolimab in advanced cancers. Generated by immunoSEQ multiplex PCR, the TCRdb table keeps only in-frame clones and is missing some. This repertoire shows around 84,000 clones, around 93% found once; its top ten account for 9.5% to 12%. The sample was CD4+ or CD8+ T cells sorted from blood, taken in a trial of the OX40 agonist ivuxolimab. Every receptor here comes from an adult with an advanced solid tumor such as melanoma, head and neck, liver or kidney cancer.

The V call is TRBV14, the J call TRBJ1-2; TRBD1 matches at 7 bases. Germline V gene sequence: CDR1 SGHDN, CDR2 FVKESK. V lost 2 bases to trimming and J lost 0 bases; unmatched junction nucleotides: 6. The CDR3 has 16 residues. CDR3 protein: CASSQYRQGANYGYTF. The CDR3 bases are TGTGCCAGCAGCCAATACCGGCAGGGGGCTAACTATGGCTACACCTTC.

The chain carries TRBV9 and TRBJ2-1; D remains unclear. The CDR3 spans 12 residues. Germline V lookup: CDR1 SGDLS, CDR2 YYNGEE. The germline V and J ends were trimmed by 5 bases and 6 bases, with 9 bases remaining between them. The CDR3 here is CASSSTSNEQFF. The CDR3 DNA reads as TGTGCCAGCAGTAGTACCTCCAATGAGCAGTTCTTC.

The chain recombines TRBV13 with TRBJ1-4, with 7 bases aligning to TRBD1. The trim removed 3 bases at V and 2 bases at J, leaving 3 bases unmatched. The CDR3 extends over 15 amino acids. Germline V gene lookup returns CDR1 PRHDT and CDR2 FYEKMQ (reference sequence). The CDR3 DNA sequence: TGTGCCAGCAGCTTGGAGGGGGCCACTAATGAAAAACTGTTTTTT. It is translated as CASSLEGATNEKLFF.

The V call is TRBV7-9, the J call TRBJ1-2; D is ambiguous. The V end was cut by 2 bases, the J end by 6 bases, with 7 bases between. The CDR3 consists of 12 residues. Germline CDR1 reads SEHNR; CDR2 reads FQNEAQ (reference sequence). The CDR3 protein is CASSLLEDGYTF. CDR3 in DNA: TGTGCCAGCAGCTTACTGGAGGATGGCTACACCTTC.

This chain connects TRBV7-9 to TRBJ2-3; D uncertain. The CDR3 has 16 residues. V lost 4 bases and J 1 base, leaving 15 bases between the germline ends. Germline CDR1 and CDR2: SEHNR and FQNEAQ (reference sequence). DNA for the CDR3: TGTGCCAGCAGCTCCCTACATTGGGAAGGCACAGATACGCAGTATTTT. The encoded protein is CASSSLHWEGTDTQYF.

The rearrangement links TRBV9 to TRBJ2-7; 8 bases agree with TRBD2. Germline values: CDR1 SGDLS, CDR2 YYNGEE. This CDR3 is built from 15 residues. After removal of 2 bases from V and 0 bases from J, the junction contained 4 bases not matched to a gene. The CDR3 DNA reads as TGTGCCAGCAGCGTTAGCGGGGTGATCTCCTACGAGCAGTACTTC. Encoded protein: CASSVSGVISYEQYF.

The chain recombines TRBV19 with TRBJ2-2, with unresolved D. This CDR3 has 15 residues. V was pared by 5 bases and J by 2 bases, with 12 bases between. Germline loops: CDR1 LNHDA, CDR2 SQIVND (reference sequence). The CDR3 sequence is CASSPGWGNTGELFF. Written as DNA, the CDR3 is TGTGCCAGTAGTCCTGGTTGGGGAAACACCGGGGAGCTGTTTTTT.

This clone was detected once. The CDR3 reads CASSSGTGFYEQYF. CDR3 DNA: TGTGCCAGCAGCTCCGGGACAGGATTCTACGAGCAGTACTTC. The chain joins TRBV5-6 to TRBJ2-7, with 8 bases aligning to TRBD1. The V segment lost 3 bases and the J segment 3 bases; nucleotides outside the gene matches: 5. Germline values: CDR1 SGHDT, CDR2 YYEEEE. The CDR3 covers 14 residues.

V gene TRBV18 combines with J gene TRBJ1-1; perhaps TRBD1 as D (6 bases). CDR3 length: 15 residues. Germline lookup yields CDR1 KGHSH and CDR2 LQKENI. The V gene lost 3 bases and the J gene lost 3 bases, with 14 bases spanning the gap. The CDR3 bases are TGTGCCAGCTCACCTCAACCGGGGGCGGACACTGAAGCTTTCTTT. Translation: CASSPQPGADTEAFF.

The chain carries TRBV4-3 and TRBJ1-2; D gene ambiguous. Germline V gene sequence: CDR1 LGHNA, CDR2 YSLEER. With 3 bases removed from V and 6 bases from J, the gap between germline ends came to 14 bases. The CDR3 has 14 residues. Here the CDR3 reads CASSHPEGVHGYTF. CDR3 nucleotide sequence: TGCGCCAGCAGCCACCCGGAGGGCGTTCATGGCTACACCTTC.

This sequence joins TRBV27 and TRBJ2-5; unclear D gene. The CDR3 contains 14 residues. With 8 bases removed from V and 2 bases from J, the gap between germline ends came to 15 bases. Germline assignment: CDR1 MNHEY and CDR2 SMNVEV (reference sequence). CDR3 loop: CASRSRDTQETQYF. For the CDR3, the DNA is TGTGCCAGCCGTTCCCGAGACACTCAAGAGACCCAGTACTTC.

The chain employs TRBV2 and TRBJ1-1; tentative D call: TRBD1 (6 bases). The CDR3 spans 14 residues. Germline V gene data show CDR1 as SNHLY and CDR2 as FYNNEI. Trimming cost V 10 bases and J 2 bases, with 17 bases left between them. CDR3 nucleotides: TGTGCCATGGTCTGGGGGGGCGCAAACACTGAAGCTTTCTTT. Translating gives CAMVWGGANTEAFF.

The rearrangement joins TRBV4-3 to TRBJ2-1, with TRBD2 as a possible D gene (6 bases). The CDR3 sequence is 16 residues long. V lost 0 bases to trimming and J lost 1 base, with 10 bases between them. The germline V gene has CDR1 LGHNA and CDR2 YSLEER. The CDR3 sequence is CASSQDLGTSYNEQFF. CDR3 coding DNA: TGCGCCAGCAGCCAAGATCTTGGGACTTCCTACAATGAGCAGTTCTTC.

This sequence joins TRBV13 and TRBJ1-2, with 10 positions matching TRBD1. In germline, CDR1 is PRHDT, CDR2 FYEKMQ (reference sequence). Trimming removed 3 bases from V and 0 bases from J; junction bases left unmatched: 1. CDR3 length: 15 residues. The CDR3 bases are TGTGCCAGCAGCTTGGGACAGGGGACTAACTATGGCTACACCTTC. Its translation: CASSLGQGTNYGYTF.

V gene TRBV6-1 combines with J gene TRBJ1-1; the D is unclear. Germline values: CDR1 MNHNS, CDR2 SASEGT. The CDR3 consists of 14 residues. V was shortened by 3 bases and J by 0 bases, with 8 bases between the two germline ends. CDR3 coding DNA: TGTGCCAGCAGTGAGAAGGGTCTGAACACTGAAGCTTTCTTT. Translated: CASSEKGLNTEAFF.

V and J are TRBV2 and TRBJ2-7; D not certain. Per germline, CDR1 SNHLY and CDR2 FYNNEI. CDR3 length: 12 amino acids. V lost 1 base and J 0 bases, leaving 1 base between the germline ends. In nucleotides, the CDR3 is TGTGCCAGCAGTGAAGTCTCCTACGAGCAGTACTTC. Translated, it gives CASSEVSYEQYF.

This clone is medium-sized (0.01 to 0.1%). The genes are TRBV7-9 and TRBJ2-1, with TRBD2 matching 12 bases. J gave up 9 bases and V 3 bases, and 9 bases lay outside the gene matches. The CDR3 length is 16 residues. Per the germline V gene, CDR1 is SEHNR and CDR2 is FQNEAQ (reference sequence). CDR3 bases: TGTGCCAGCAGCTTCTCGACTAGCGGGGGTACCCCTGAGCAGTTCTTC. Protein product: CASSFSTSGGTPEQFF.

The chain links TRBV7-8 to TRBJ1-6; 8 nucleotides agree with TRBD1. Germline V gene data show CDR1 as SGHVS and CDR2 as FQNEAQ. The J segment lost 7 bases and the V segment lost 6 bases, leaving 2 bases of the junction unmatched. This CDR3 has 13 residues. This CDR3 reads CASRDRVNSPLHF. The CDR3 bases are TGTGCCAGCAGGGACAGGGTGAATTCACCCCTCCACTTT.

The rearrangement joins TRBV6-1 to TRBJ2-7; D gene unclear. With 3 bases removed from V and 5 bases from J, the gap between germline ends came to 11 bases. The CDR3 is 13 residues long. Germline V gene data show CDR1 as MNHNS and CDR2 as SASEGT. This CDR3 reads CASSDSGPDEQYF. The DNA for the CDR3 is TGTGCCAGCAGTGACAGTGGGCCGGACGAGCAGTACTTC.

This clone showed up just a few times. This rearrangement joins TRBV9 to TRBJ1-6; D not resolved. V was trimmed by 0 bases and J by 4 bases, leaving 11 bases between them. The germline V gene has CDR1 SGDLS and CDR2 YYNGEE. The CDR3 length is 16 residues. CDR3 in amino acids: CASSVDSRTYNSPLHF. The CDR3 nucleotides read TGTGCCAGCAGCGTAGATAGCAGGACTTATAATTCACCCCTCCACTTT.

This chain uses TRBV4-3 with TRBJ1-6, with TRBD1 as a possible D gene (6 bases). There are 16 residues in the CDR3. The germline V gene has CDR1 LGHNA and CDR2 YSLEER. The V end was cut by 3 bases, the J end by 0 bases, with 9 bases between. Here the CDR3 DNA reads TGCGCCAGCAGCCAGGGGGGCGGCTCCTATAATTCACCCCTCCACTTT. Encoded protein: CASSQGGGSYNSPLHF.